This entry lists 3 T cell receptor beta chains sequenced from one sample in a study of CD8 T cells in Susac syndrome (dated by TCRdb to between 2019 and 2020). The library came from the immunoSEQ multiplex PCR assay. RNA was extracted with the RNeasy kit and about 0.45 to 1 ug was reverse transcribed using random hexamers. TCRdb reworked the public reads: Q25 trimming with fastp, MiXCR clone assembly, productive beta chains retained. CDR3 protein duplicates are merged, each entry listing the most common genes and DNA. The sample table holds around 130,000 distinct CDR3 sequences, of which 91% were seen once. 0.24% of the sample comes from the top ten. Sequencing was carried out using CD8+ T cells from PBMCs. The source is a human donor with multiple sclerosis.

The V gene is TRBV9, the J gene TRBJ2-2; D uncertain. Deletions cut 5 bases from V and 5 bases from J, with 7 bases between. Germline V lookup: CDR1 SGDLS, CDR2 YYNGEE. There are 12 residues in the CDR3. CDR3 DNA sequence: TGTGCCAGCAGGGGGATGACCGGGGAGCTGTTTTTT. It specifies CASRGMTGELFF.

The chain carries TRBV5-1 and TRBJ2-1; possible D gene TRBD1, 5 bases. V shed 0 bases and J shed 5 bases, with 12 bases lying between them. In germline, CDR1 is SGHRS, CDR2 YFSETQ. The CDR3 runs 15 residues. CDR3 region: CASSLGDRPDNEQFF. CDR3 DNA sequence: TGCGCCAGCAGCTTGGGAGACAGACCAGACAATGAGCAGTTCTTC.

CDR3 nucleotide sequence: TGCAGCGTTGAAGATGGGAGGCGGGAGTTGAATGAGCAGTTCTTC. It codes for CSVEDGRRELNEQFF. J is TRBJ2-1 and V is TRBV29-1; 7 positions match TRBD2. The CDR3 has 15 amino acids. Germline V gene data show CDR1 as SQVTM and CDR2 as ANQGSEA. V shed 0 bases and J 7 bases; nucleotides not matched to a gene: 9.